Listed below are T cell receptor beta chains from one sample, sequenced in a study of tumor-infiltrating lymphocytes in primary liver carcinoma. Using its own MiXCR run on the multiplex PCR reads, TCRdb lists one record per CDR3 protein. The sample shows 320,000 or so distinct CDR3 sequences, approximately 65% of them seen only once. Sequencing used peripheral blood. The receptors were sampled from a man in his forties or fifties with primary liver carcinoma and hepatitis B virus infection. The CDR3 runs from the conserved cysteine through the conserved F or W. D genes are given only for firm matches. Size is omitted from some rows. Given values are once, few, many or a class for expanded clones.

j_gene | d_gene | v_gene | abundance | CDR3aa | CDR3nt
TRBJ2-3 | NA | TRBV6-1 | NA | CASRGLSTDTQYF | TGTGCCAGCAGAGGCTTAAGCACAGATACGCAGTATTTT
TRBJ2-1 | NA | TRBV29-1 | NA | CSVEDPGIHYNEQFF | TGCAGCGTTGAAGATCCGGGTATCCATTACAATGAGCAGTTCTTC
TRBJ1-5 | NA | TRBV4-3 | NA | CASGVGPGNQPQHF | TGCGCCAGCGGCGTCGGGCCCGGCAATCAGCCCCAGCATTTT
TRBJ2-5 | NA | TRBV6-1 | NA | CASSIRLVQETLYF | TGTGCCAGCAGTATAAGACTAGTTCAAGAGACCCTGTACTTC
TRBJ1-2 | NA | TRBV6-1 | few | CASSEETGKTLYGYTF | TGTGCCAGCAGTGAGGAGACAGGAAAGACCTTGTATGGCTACACCTTC
TRBJ2-2 | NA | TRBV11-2 | NA | CTSSPRTANTGELFF | TGTACCAGCAGCCCCCGGACAGCCAACACCGGGGAGCTATTTTTT
TRBJ2-2 | NA | TRBV12-3/TRBV12-4 | NA | CASSFGGNSGELFF | TGCGCCAGCAGTTTCGGCGGCAACAGCGGGGAGCTGTTTTTT
TRBJ2-3 | NA | TRBV6-6 | NA | CVSSESQADTQYF | TGTGTCAGCAGTGAAAGTCAGGCAGATACGCAGTATTTT
TRBJ1-2 | TRBD1 | TRBV10-2 | NA | CASKSGQGASYTF | TGCGCCAGCAAGTCGGGACAGGGTGCGAGCTACACCTTC
TRBJ1-5 | NA | TRBV6-1 | few | CASGRQVNRPQHF | TGTGCCAGCGGCCGACAGGTCAATCGGCCCCAGCATTTT
TRBJ2-5 | NA | TRBV28 | NA | CASSPWPREMETRYF | TGTGCCAGCAGCCCCTGGCCCAGGGAAATGGAGACCCGGTACTTC
TRBJ2-7 | NA | TRBV29-1 | many | CSVTDGTFEQYF | TGCAGCGTTACGGACGGGACTTTCGAGCAGTACTTC
TRBJ2-7 | TRBD2 | TRBV12-3/TRBV12-4 | NA | CASCPPSGRDDEQYF | TGTGCCAGCTGTCCACCTAGCGGGAGAGACGACGAGCAGTACTTC
TRBJ2-5 | TRBD2 | TRBV4-2 | NA | CASNQEGAGGLETQYF | TGCGCCAGCAACCAAGAGGGAGCGGGAGGGCTGGAGACCCAGTACTTC
TRBJ2-3 | NA | TRBV29-1 | many | CSVAWMDTQYF | TGCAGCGTCGCCTGGATGGATACGCAGTATTTT
TRBJ2-1 | NA | TRBV11-1 | NA | CASSLFWSINEQFF | TGTGCCAGCAGCTTATTTTGGTCAATCAATGAGCAGTTCTTC
TRBJ1-1 | TRBD1 | TRBV30 | NA | CAWSVRQGPEAFF | TGTGCCTGGAGTGTACGACAGGGACCTGAAGCTTTCTTT
TRBJ2-3 | NA | TRBV12-3/TRBV12-4 | NA | CASSFGRNTDTQYF | TGTGCCAGCAGTTTCGGCAGAAACACAGATACGCAGTATTTT
TRBJ2-3 | NA | TRBV12-3/TRBV12-4 | NA | CASILADTQYF | TGTGCCAGCATTTTAGCAGATACGCAGTATTTT
TRBJ2-5 | NA | TRBV6-2/TRBV6-3 | NA | CASTQRTGSVETHYF | TGTGCCAGCACCCAAAGAACAGGGAGCGTAGAGACCCACTACTTC
TRBJ1-6 | NA | TRBV7-9 | many | CASSGQDSPLHF | TGTGCCAGCAGCGGGCAGGATTCACCCCTCCACTTT
TRBJ2-7 | TRBD2 | TRBV12-3/TRBV12-4 | NA | CAISPPGLVSEQCF | TGTGCCATCAGTCCCCCGGGACTAGTATCCGAGCAGTGCTTC
TRBJ2-7 | NA | TRBV5-1 | NA | CASSWWDRAGSYEQYF | TGCGCCAGCAGTTGGTGGGACCGGGCGGGGTCGTACGAGCAGTACTTC
TRBJ1-1 | TRBD1 | TRBV5-5 | NA | CDSSLAGAGGYTEAFF | TGTGACAGCAGTTTGGCGGGGGCAGGGGGCTACACTGAAGCTTTCTTT
TRBJ2-1 | TRBD2 | TRBV11-2 | once | CASSLLAGTRTNVQFF | TGTGCCAGCAGCTTATTGGCCGGGACTAGAACGAATGTGCAGTTCTTC
TRBJ1-1 | TRBD1 | TRBV11-3 | many | CASSLAAGTVTEAFF | TGTGCCAGCAGCTTAGCCGCCGGGACAGTCACTGAAGCTTTCTTT
TRBJ1-1 | NA | TRBV30 | NA | CAWSRPGGAFF | TGTGCCTGGAGTCGACCCGGGGGAGCTTTCTTT
TRBJ2-3 | NA | TRBV11-2 | NA | CASSLSRVSTGTQYF | TGTGCCAGCAGCTTATCACGGGTTAGCACAGGTACGCAGTATTTT
TRBJ2-6 | TRBD1 | TRBV19 | NA | CASSPGQGTSGANVLTF | TGTGCCAGTTCTCCGGGACAGGGGACTTCTGGGGCCAACGTCCTGACTTTC
TRBJ2-7 | NA | TRBV2 | NA | CASSGDRTYEQYF | TGTGCCAGCAGCGGTGACAGGACTTACGAGCAGTACTTC
TRBJ2-3 | NA | TRBV5-6 | many | CASSLYKPDTQYF | TGTGCCAGCAGCTTATACAAGCCAGATACGCAGTATTTT
TRBJ1-2 | NA | TRBV6-6 | many | CASSPPTSLYGYTF | TGTGCCAGCAGTCCCCCTACAAGTTTATATGGCTACACCTTC
TRBJ2-7 | NA | TRBV29-1 | NA | CSVERGTPCGQYF | TGCAGCGTTGAGCGGGGTACTCCCTGCGGGCAGTACTTC